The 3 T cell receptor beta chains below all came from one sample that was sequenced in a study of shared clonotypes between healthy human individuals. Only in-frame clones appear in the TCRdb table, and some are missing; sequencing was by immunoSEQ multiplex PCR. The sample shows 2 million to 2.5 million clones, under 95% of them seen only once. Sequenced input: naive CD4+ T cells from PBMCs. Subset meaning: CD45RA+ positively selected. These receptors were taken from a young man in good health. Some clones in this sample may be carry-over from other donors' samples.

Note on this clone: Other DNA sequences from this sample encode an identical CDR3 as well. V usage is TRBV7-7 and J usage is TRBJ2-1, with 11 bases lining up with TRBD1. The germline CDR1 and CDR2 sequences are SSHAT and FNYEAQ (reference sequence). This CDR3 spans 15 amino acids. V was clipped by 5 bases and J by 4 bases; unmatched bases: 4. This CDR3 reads CASSRGQGDYNEQFF. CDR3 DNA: TGTGCCAGCAGCCGGGGACAGGGGGATTACAATGAGCAGTTCTTC.

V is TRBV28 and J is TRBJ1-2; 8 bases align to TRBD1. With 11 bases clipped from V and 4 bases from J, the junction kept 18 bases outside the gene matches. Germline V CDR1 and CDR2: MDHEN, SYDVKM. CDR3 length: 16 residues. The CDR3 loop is CAGGGQEKDNVYGYTF. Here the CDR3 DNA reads TGTGCCGGAGGGGGACAGGAAAAGGATAACGTCTATGGCTACACCTTC.

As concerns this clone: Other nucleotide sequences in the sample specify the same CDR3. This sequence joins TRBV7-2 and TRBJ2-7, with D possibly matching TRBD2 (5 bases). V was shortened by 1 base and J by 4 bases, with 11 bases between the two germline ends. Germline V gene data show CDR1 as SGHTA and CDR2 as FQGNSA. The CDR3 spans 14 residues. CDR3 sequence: CASSLGRQVYEQYF. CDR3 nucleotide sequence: TGTGCCAGCAGCTTAGGGAGGCAGGTTTACGAGCAGTACTTC. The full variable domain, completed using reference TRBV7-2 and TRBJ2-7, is GAGVSQSPSNKVTEKGKDVELRCDPISGHTALYWYRQSLGQGLEFLIYFQGNSAPDKSGLPSDRFSAERTGGSVSTLTIQRTQQEDSAVYLCASSLGRQVYEQYFGPGTRLTVT.